This TCR beta chain was identified during a study of blood T cell repertoires in COVID-19. The CDR3 spans 13 residues. V dropped 5 bases and J dropped 10; count of bases not matched to a gene: 10. Germline V gene lookup returns CDR1 MNHEY and CDR2 SMNVEV (reference sequence). Authors' analysis steps: From reference gene primer amplification, estimates of nucleated cell counts were derived. Sequenced by immunoSEQ multiplex PCR; TCRdb stores in-frame clones only, minus some. The V and J calls and clone size were taken over from that table, and D and trimming were inferred from the DNA. This sample has approximately 97,000 clones, with about nine tenths found just once.

V gene TRBV27 combines with J gene TRBJ1-2; 7 nucleotides match TRBD1. The receptor was isolated from a woman in her fifties or sixties with COVID-19, enrolled during active disease. Specimen: peripheral blood. Here the CDR3 reads CASSPRPQGHYTF. CDR3 coding DNA: TGTGCCAGCAGTCCTCGTCCACAGGGGCACTACACCTTC.